This TCR beta chain was captured by sequencing in a study of T-cell memory formation after mild COVID-19. Study-wide points: The authors left the SARS-CoV-2 specificity of second-wave clones peaking on day 37 unconfirmed.

This clonotype has more than one count but fewer than ten. Antigen: not known. TCRdb reprocessed the 5' RACE reads with MiXCR, giving one entry per CDR3 protein. The sample gives about 180,000 distinct CDR3 sequences, about 18% of which show up once; roughly 3.9% is in the top ten. The CDR3 runs 18 residues. Germline CDR1 reads LGHNA; CDR2 reads YSLEER. V lost 0 bases, J lost 3 bases, and 7 bases stayed unmatched. The chain joins TRBV4-3 to TRBJ2-1, with 11 bases fitting TRBD2. Sequencing was carried out using PBMCs or a T cell subset sorted from them (not recorded which). This TCR was sampled from a man between 18 and 29 years old who had mild COVID-19 (a few samples of this study predate the infection). Cell type and time point are not known. Here the CDR3 DNA reads TGCGCCAGCAGCCAAGATCCGCTAGCGGGGGGCTTCTACAATGAGCAGTTCTTC. It yields the protein CASSQDPLAGGFYNEQFF.